This T cell receptor (beta chain) appears in the sequencing data of a study of blood T cell repertoires in COVID-19. Some clones are missing from TCRdb's copy, which holds only in-frame ones; the method was immunoSEQ multiplex PCR. There are 150,000 or so clones in the sample; 70% to 90% occur only once, and about 6.6% lies in the top ten. Trimming took 0 bases from V and 7 from J, leaving 13 bases between them. Germline assignment: CDR1 SGDLS and CDR2 YYNGEE. This CDR3 has 14 residues. Individuals aged roughly 18 to 95 years were recruited from about two dozen US areas. Donors in Cohort 3 who had recovered were those with two negative PCRs, healthcare professional clearance, or resolution of their symptoms. This clone was recorded a few times.

This chain uses TRBV9 with TRBJ1-2, with unresolved D. The source of this sequence is a woman between 50 and 59 years old who had recovered from COVID-19. Source material: PBMCs or T cells enriched from blood (not recorded which). DNA of the CDR3: TGTGCCAGCAGCGTAGTCCCCTACCGGGTTGGCTACACCTTC. Amino acids: CASSVVPYRVGYTF.